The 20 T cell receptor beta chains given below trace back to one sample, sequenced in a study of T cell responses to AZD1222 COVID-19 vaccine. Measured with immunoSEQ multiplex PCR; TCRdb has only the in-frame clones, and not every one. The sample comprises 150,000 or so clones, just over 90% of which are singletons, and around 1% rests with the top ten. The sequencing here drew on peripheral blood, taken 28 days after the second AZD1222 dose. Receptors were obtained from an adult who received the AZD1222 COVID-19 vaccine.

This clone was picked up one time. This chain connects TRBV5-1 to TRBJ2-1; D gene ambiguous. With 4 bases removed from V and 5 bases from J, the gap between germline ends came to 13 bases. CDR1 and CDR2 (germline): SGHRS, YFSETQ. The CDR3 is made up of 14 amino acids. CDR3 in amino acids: CASSHRARDNEQFF. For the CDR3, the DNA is TGCGCCAGCAGCCATCGCGCTAGGGACAATGAGCAGTTCTTC.

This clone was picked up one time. CDR3 sequence: CASRPWAINYGYTF. The CDR3 DNA is TGTGCCAGCAGACCATGGGCGATTAACTATGGCTACACCTTC. The chain has TRBV14 and TRBJ1-2; no clear D gene. This CDR3 has 14 amino acids. Trimming stripped 6 bases from V and 1 base from J, with 12 bases between. The germline CDR1 and CDR2 sequences are SGHDN and FVKESK.

The CDR3 coding sequence is TGTGCTAGTGGTTTGGGGAACACTGAAGCTTTCTTT. Translation gives CASGLGNTEAFF. The chain couples TRBV12-5 to TRBJ1-1, with D hard to call. Germline V gene sequence: CDR1 LGHNT, CDR2 FRNRAP. Trimming took off 1 base at V and 1 base at J, with 1 base between the two ends. The CDR3 spans 12 residues. The full variable domain, completed using reference TRBV12-5 and TRBJ1-1, is DARVTQTPRHKVTEMGQEVTMRCQPILGHNTVFWYRQTMMQGLELLAYFRNRAPLDDSGMPKDRFSAEMPDATLATLKIQPSEPRDSAVYFCASGLGNTEAFFGQGTRLTVV.

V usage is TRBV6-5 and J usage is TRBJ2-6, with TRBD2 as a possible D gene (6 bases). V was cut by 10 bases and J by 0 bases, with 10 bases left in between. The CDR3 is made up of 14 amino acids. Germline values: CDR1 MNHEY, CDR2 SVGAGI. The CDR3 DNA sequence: TGTGCCACGACCGGGAGCTCTGGGGCCAACGTCCTGACTTTC. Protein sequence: CATTGSSGANVLTF.

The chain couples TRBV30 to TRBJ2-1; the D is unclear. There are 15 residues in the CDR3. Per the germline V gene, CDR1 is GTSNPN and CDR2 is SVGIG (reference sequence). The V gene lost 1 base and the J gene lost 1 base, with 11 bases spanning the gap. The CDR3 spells CAWSEGSGSYNEQFF. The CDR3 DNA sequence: TGTGCCTGGAGTGAGGGCAGTGGTTCCTACAATGAGCAGTTCTTC.

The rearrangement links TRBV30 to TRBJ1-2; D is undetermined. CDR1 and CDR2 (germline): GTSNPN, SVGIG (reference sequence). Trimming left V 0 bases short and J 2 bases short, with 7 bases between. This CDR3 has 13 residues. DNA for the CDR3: TGTGCCTGGAGTGTCTCAGGAAACTATGGCTACACCTTC. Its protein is CAWSVSGNYGYTF.

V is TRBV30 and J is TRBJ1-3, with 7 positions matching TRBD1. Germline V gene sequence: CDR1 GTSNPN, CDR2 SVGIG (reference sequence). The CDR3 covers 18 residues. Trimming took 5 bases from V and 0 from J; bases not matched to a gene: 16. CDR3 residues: CAWGGGSPTPSSGNTIYF. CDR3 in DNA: TGTGCCTGGGGAGGGGGCTCCCCGACCCCGAGCTCTGGAAACACCATATATTTT.

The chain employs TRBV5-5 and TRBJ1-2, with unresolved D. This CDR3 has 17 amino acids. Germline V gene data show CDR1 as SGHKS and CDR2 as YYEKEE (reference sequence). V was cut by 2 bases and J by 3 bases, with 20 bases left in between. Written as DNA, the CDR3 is TGTGCCAGCAGCTTAAGTATGACGTCGGACCCCTACTATGGCTACACCTTC. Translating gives CASSLSMTSDPYYGYTF.

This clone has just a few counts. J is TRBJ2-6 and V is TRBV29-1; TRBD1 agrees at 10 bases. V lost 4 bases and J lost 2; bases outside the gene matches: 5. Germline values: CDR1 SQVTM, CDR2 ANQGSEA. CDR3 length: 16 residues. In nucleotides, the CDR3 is TGCAGCGTTGGACAGGGGGCACAGACTGGGGCCAACGTCCTGACTTTC. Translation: CSVGQGAQTGANVLTF.

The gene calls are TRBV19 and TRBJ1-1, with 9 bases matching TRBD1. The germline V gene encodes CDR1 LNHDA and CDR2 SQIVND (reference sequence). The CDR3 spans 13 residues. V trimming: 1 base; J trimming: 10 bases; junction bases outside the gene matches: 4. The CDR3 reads CASSIGNRGPAFF. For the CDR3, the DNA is TGTGCCAGTAGTATAGGGAACAGGGGGCCAGCTTTCTTT.

As DNA, the CDR3 is TGTGCCGGGGCCGGGCAGTACGAGCAGTACTTC. Protein product: CAGAGQYEQYF. The chain combines TRBV6-5 with TRBJ2-7; TRBD1 is a possible D gene (5 bases). The CDR3 covers 11 residues. The germline CDR1 and CDR2 sequences are MNHEY and SVGAGI. Trimming pared 11 bases from V and 4 bases from J, leaving 12 bases between.

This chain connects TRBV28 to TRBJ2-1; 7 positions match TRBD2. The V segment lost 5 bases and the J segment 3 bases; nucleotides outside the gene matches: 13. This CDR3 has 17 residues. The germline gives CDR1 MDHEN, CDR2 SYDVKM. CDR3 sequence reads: CASSGPRRGKLYNEQFF. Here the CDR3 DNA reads TGTGCCAGCAGTGGTCCCCGGCGGGGGAAGCTCTACAATGAGCAGTTCTTC.

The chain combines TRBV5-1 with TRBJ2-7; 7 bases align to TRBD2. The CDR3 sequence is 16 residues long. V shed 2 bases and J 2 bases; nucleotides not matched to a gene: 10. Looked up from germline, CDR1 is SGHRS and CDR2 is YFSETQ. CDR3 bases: TGCGCCAGCAGCTTTCCTCCGGGACTAACTACCTACGAGCAGTACTTC. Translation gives CASSFPPGLTTYEQYF.

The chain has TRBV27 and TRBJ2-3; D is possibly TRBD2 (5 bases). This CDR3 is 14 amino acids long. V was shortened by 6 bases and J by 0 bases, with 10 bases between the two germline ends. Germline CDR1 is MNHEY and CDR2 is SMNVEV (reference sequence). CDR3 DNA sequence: TGTGCCAGCAGCCTTAGCGTAAGCACAGATACGCAGTATTTT. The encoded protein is CASSLSVSTDTQYF.

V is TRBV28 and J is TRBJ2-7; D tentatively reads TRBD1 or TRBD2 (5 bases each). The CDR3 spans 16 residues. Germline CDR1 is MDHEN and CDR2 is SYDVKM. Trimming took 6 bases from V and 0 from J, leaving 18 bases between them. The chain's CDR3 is CASSLTPGRLSYEQYF. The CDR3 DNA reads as TGTGCCAGCAGCCTCACCCCGGGACGGCTCTCCTACGAGCAGTACTTC.

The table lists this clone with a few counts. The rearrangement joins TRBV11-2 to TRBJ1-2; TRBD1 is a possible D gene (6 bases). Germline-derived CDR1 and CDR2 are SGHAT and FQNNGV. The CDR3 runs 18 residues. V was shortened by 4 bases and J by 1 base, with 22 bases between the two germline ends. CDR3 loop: CASSSLEGGQANNYGYTF. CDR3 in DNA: TGTGCCAGCAGCTCTCTAGAGGGGGGGCAGGCTAATAACTATGGCTACACCTTC.

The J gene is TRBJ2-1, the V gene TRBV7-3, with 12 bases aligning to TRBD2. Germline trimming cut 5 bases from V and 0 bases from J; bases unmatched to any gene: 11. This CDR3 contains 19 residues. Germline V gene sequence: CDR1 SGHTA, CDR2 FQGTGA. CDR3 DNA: TGTGCCAGCAGCCCCCGAACTAGCGGGAGGACCACCTCCTACAATGAGCAGTTCTTC. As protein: CASSPRTSGRTTSYNEQFF.

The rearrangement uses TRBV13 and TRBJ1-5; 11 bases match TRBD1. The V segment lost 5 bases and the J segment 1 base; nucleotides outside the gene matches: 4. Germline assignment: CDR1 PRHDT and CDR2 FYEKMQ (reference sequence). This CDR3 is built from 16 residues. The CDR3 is CASSPGQGASNQPQHF. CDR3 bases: TGTGCCAGCAGCCCAGGACAGGGGGCAAGCAATCAGCCCCAGCATTTT.

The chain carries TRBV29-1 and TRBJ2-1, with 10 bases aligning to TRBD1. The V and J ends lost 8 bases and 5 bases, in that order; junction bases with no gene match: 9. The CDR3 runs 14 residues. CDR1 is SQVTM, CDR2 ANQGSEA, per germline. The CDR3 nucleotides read TGCAGCTCCTCAGGGGGGACAGGGGACAATGAGCAGTTCTTC. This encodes CSSSGGTGDNEQFF.

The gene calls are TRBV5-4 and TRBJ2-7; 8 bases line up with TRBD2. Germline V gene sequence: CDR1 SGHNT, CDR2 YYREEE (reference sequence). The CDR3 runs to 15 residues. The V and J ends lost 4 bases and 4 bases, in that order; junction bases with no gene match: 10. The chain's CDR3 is CASSLPIAGLYEQYF. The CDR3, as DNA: TGTGCCAGCAGCCTTCCTATAGCGGGGTTATACGAGCAGTACTTC.